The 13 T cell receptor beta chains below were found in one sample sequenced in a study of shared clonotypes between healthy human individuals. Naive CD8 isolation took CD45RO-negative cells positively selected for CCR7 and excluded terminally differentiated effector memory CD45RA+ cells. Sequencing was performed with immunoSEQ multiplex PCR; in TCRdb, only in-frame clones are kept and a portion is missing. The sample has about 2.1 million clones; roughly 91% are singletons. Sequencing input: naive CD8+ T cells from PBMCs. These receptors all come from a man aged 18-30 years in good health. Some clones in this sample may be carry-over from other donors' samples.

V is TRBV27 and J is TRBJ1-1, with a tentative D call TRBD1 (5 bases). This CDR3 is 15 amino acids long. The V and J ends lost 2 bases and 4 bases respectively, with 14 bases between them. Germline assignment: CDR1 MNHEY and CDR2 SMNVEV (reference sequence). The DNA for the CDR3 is TGTGCCAGCAGTTTAAAAGGGGCGTGGGGCACTGAAGCTTTCTTT. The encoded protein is CASSLKGAWGTEAFF.

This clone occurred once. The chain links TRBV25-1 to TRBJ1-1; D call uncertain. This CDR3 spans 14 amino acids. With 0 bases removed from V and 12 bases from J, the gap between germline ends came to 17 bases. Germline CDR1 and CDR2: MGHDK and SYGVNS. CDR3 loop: CASSEYHVPGETFF. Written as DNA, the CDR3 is TGTGCCAGCAGTGAATACCATGTCCCAGGAGAGACTTTCTTT.

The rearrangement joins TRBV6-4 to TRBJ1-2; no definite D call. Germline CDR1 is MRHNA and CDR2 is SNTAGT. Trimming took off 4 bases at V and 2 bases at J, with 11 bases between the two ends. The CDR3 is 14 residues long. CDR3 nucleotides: TGTGCCAGCAGTGCCAAGGAGGGAAACTATGGCTACACCTTC. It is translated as CASSAKEGNYGYTF.

DNA for the CDR3: TGTGCCAGCAGTTCCCAGGGACAGGGCCGTGGGGTCGGGGAGCTGTTTTTT. Translation: CASSSQGQGRGVGELFF. This rearrangement joins TRBV28 to TRBJ2-2; TRBD1 matches at 9 bases. V lost 4 bases and J lost 7; bases outside the gene matches: 13. This CDR3 region has 17 residues. The V gene's germline CDR1 is MDHEN and CDR2 SYDVKM.

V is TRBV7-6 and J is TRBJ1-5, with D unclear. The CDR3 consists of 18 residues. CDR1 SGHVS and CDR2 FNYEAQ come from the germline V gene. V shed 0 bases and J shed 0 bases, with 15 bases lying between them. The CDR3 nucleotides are TGTGCCAGCAGCTTAGCGACTGATGGGGTTTATAGCAATCAGCCCCAGCATTTT. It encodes CASSLATDGVYSNQPQHF.

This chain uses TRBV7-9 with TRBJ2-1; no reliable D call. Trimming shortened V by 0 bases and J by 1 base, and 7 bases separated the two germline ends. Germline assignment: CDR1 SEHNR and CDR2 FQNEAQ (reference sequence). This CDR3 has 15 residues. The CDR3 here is CASSLASLSYNEQFF. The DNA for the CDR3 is TGTGCCAGCAGCTTAGCGAGTCTTTCCTACAATGAGCAGTTCTTC.

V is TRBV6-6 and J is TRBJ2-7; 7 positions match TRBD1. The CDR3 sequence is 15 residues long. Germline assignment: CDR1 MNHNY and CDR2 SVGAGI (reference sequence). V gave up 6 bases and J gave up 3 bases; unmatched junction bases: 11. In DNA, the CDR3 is TGTGCCAGCAGCTATGGGGCAGGGGGAGTCTACGAGCAGTACTTC. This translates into CASSYGAGGVYEQYF.

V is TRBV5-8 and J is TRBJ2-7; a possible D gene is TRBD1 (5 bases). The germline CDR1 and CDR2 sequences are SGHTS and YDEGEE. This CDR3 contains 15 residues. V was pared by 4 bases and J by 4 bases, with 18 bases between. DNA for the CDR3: TGTGCCAGCAGCCCACCGGACACCTTTGTGTACGAGCAGTACTTC. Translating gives CASSPPDTFVYEQYF.

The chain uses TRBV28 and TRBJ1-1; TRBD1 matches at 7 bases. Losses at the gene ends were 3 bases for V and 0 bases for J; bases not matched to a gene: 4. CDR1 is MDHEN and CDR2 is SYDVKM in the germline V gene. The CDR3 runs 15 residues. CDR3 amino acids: CASSFGTALNTEAFF. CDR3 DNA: TGTGCCAGCAGTTTCGGGACAGCCTTGAACACTGAAGCTTTCTTT.

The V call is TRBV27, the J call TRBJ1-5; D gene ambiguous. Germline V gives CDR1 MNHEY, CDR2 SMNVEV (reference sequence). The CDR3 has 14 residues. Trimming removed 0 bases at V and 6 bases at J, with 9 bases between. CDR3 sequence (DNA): TGTGCCAGCAGTTTATCACCCAGGTCTCAGCCCCAGCATTTT. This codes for CASSLSPRSQPQHF.

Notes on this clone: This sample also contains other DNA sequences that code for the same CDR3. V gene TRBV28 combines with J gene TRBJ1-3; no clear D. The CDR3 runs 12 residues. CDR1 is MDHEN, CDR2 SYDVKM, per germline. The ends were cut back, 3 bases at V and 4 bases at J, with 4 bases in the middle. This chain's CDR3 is CASSLSGNTIYF. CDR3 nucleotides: TGTGCCAGCAGTTTGTCAGGAAACACCATATATTTT.

CDR3 amino acids: CASSPGTVYEQYF. Written as DNA, the CDR3 is TGCGCCAGCAGCCCCGGGACAGTCTACGAGCAGTACTTC. The V gene is TRBV10-2, the J gene TRBJ2-7, with 7 nucleotides matching TRBD1. CDR1 and CDR2 (germline): WSHSY, SAAADI. Losses at the gene ends were 6 bases for V and 3 bases for J; bases not matched to a gene: 5. The CDR3 totals 13 residues.

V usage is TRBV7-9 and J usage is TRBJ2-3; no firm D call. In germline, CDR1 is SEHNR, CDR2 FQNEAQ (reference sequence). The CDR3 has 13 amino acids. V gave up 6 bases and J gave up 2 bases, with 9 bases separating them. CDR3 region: CASRASITDTQYF. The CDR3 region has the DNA TGTGCCAGCAGAGCCTCGATCACAGATACGCAGTATTTT. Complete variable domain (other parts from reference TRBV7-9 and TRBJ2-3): DTGVSQNPRHKITKRGQNVTFRCDPISEHNRLYWYRQTLGQGPEFLTYFQNEAQLEKSRLLSDRFSAERPKGSFSTLEIQRTEQGDSAMYLCASRASITDTQYFGPGTRLTVL.